This T cell receptor beta chain came from a study of T cell responses to AZD1222 COVID-19 vaccine (dated by TCRdb to the early 2020s). Context from the whole study: TCR sequencing covered over 230 trial participants: approximately 200 given two doses of AZD1222 and approximately 26 given two doses of MenACWY control vaccine. Enrollment into the trials was organized by age into subgroups of 18-55, 56-69 and 70-plus years, and those subgroups contained about 150, 27 and 61 TCR-sequenced participants, respectively.

The CDR3 regions of human TCRbeta chains were analyzed by immunosequencing. The study's processing was this. Repertoire TCRs were matched against a reference library of SARS-CoV-2-specific TCRs generated with the MIRA antigen-specificity platform. Breadth was defined as the fraction of unique TCRs that were SARS-CoV-2-associated, and depth was defined as the fraction of total T cells that were SARS-CoV-2-associated. Using the MIRA data, each spike-specific TCR was assigned both to the spike region to which the TCR was reactive and to a CD4 or CD8 class. Log10-transformed breadth and depth values were compared by one-way ANOVA with Sidak's multiple comparisons tests. TCRdb limited this immuneACCESS table to in-frame rearrangements with V and J called. A share of clones is missing; checked studies link under half to unresolved V genes, and the rest is unexplained. The DNA was the basis for D and trimming; V, J and clone size are from that table. The sample contains about 48,000 clones, 65% to 90% of them found a single time. The biggest ten clones account for roughly 6.4% of the sample.

Findings and caveats that apply to the study as a whole: The whole spike protein was spanned by vaccine-associated CD4 TCRs, and dominant responses were seen in regions 160-218 and 743-854. Because no day 14 peak-response samples were available, repertoires were characterized only after the peak T cell response. The 56-69-year group was small, and its depth increase did not reach significance, likely because of low power. Only five or six AZD1222 recipients were SARS-CoV-2 seropositive at baseline, limiting conclusions about previously exposed vaccinees. Participants were mostly white British and included more females than males, and it was suggested by the authors that clonal diversity may have been underestimated. After two AZD1222 doses, spike-specific TCR breadth and depth were significantly higher than at day 0 and than in MenACWY recipients. Reportedly, close to half of the unique spike-specific TCRs recognized epitopes lying outside the regions that are mutated in the B.1.351 and B.1.1.7 variants.

What the time point label conveys for this sample: about 28 days (+/-7) after the second vaccine dose. AZD1222 recipients with second doses at about 4 weeks or about 12 weeks were pooled, because spike-specific TCR depth and breadth did not differ between schedules. Vaccinee samples came from UK trials COV001 and COV002, including a single-blind randomized controlled phase 2/3 trial of AZD1222 (ChAdOx1 nCoV-19) in healthy adults. For TCRbeta chain sequencing, PBMC samples from trial participants were taken at day 0 and at day 28 after the second dose. Measured from the cysteine to the phenylalanine, the CDR3 is 15 residues long. The kept DNA is CDR3 alone, 45 bases in frame from the first base. The germline V gene gives CDR1 as SGHRS and CDR2 as YFSETQ. Compared with germline, V lacks 4 bases and J lacks 0 bases; bases without a gene match: 2. Of note for this clone: The antigen it binds to is not known. No much larger clone is present one base from it, and per-base qualities are unavailable.

Here the sequenced sample was peripheral blood, taken 28 days after the second AZD1222 dose. The TCR sequence derives from an adult who received the AZD1222 COVID-19 vaccine. The chain was built from TRBV5-1 and TRBJ1-5; 9 junctional bases match TRBD1. The DNA is as follows: TGCGCCAGCAGCCCGGACAGGGGTAGCAATCAGCCCCAGCATTTT. The resulting protein is CASSPDRGSNQPQHF.